The 22 T cell receptor beta chains below come from one sample, sequenced in a study of blood T cells in healthy people across ages. A sample-barcoded 5' primer and a J-beta primer mix were used in a second PCR of about 6 to 11 cycles. TCRdb recomputed calls from the 5' RACE reads with MiXCR, one row per CDR3 protein. The table records around 940,000 distinct CDR3 sequences, just over 50% of them present only once. Source material: blood. Receptor source: a woman aged 55-69 years in good health.

This clonotype was counted only a few times. The chain joins TRBV20-1 to TRBJ2-7; TRBD2 agrees at 9 bases. CDR3 size: 19 residues. Germline assignment: CDR1 DFQATT and CDR2 SNEGSKA (reference sequence). The J segment lost 2 bases and the V segment lost 0 bases, leaving 17 bases of the junction unmatched. CDR3 DNA sequence: TGCAGTGCTAGAGATATAGTGATTAGCGGGAGCACTCGGGCCTACGAGCAGTACTTC. This encodes CSARDIVISGSTRAYEQYF.

Ten or more counts support this clonotype. The chain combines TRBV7-2 with TRBJ1-4, with 9 bases that match TRBD1. V shed 4 bases, J shed 7 bases, and the junction held 7 bases outside the gene matches. CDR1 is SGHTA and CDR2 is FQGNSA in the germline V gene. CDR3 length equals 15 residues. The CDR3 loop is CASSWGQGLGEKLFF. The CDR3 nucleotides are TGTGCCAGCAGCTGGGGACAGGGACTTGGTGAAAAACTGTTTTTT.

This chain uses TRBV29-1 with TRBJ2-6; 7 nucleotides align to TRBD1. The V gene's germline CDR1 is SQVTM and CDR2 ANQGSEA. The CDR3 length is 16 residues. The V segment lost 4 bases and the J segment 0 bases; nucleotides outside the gene matches: 6. The CDR3 loop reads CSVAGTANSGANVLTF. In DNA, the CDR3 is TGCAGCGTTGCGGGGACAGCGAACTCTGGGGCCAACGTCCTGACTTTC. The entire variable domain, with the rest obtained from reference TRBV29-1 and TRBJ2-6, is as follows: SAVISQKPSRDICQRGTSLTIQCQVDSQVTMMFWYRQQPGQSLTLIATANQGSEATYESGFVIDKFPISRPNLTFSTLTVSNMSPEDSSIYLCSVAGTANSGANVLTFGAGSRLTVL.

This rearrangement joins TRBV20-1 to TRBJ2-2, with TRBD1 matching 12 bases. The CDR3 is 13 amino acids. V was pared by 5 bases and J by 10 bases, with 5 bases of the junction left unmatched. The V gene's germline CDR1 is DFQATT and CDR2 SNEGSKA (reference sequence). CDR3 region: CSAWDRGLSELFF. For the CDR3, the DNA is TGCAGTGCTTGGGACAGGGGGCTTTCGGAGCTGTTTTTT.

V is TRBV6-2 or TRBV6-3 and J is TRBJ1-6; 8 bases fit TRBD1. The length of the CDR3 is 16 residues. Germline trimming cut 3 bases from V and 7 bases from J; bases unmatched to any gene: 8. Per the germline V gene, CDR1 is MNHEY and CDR2 is SVGEGT. The CDR3 DNA follows: TGTGCCAGCAGTTATCTCGGACAGGGAAGAAATTCACCCCTCCACTTT. It is translated as CASSYLGQGRNSPLHF.

Concerning this clonotype: The junction does not match germline at one end; this may be a read error. V and J are TRBV11-3 and TRBJ2-3; D is uncertain. Germline V gene lookup returns CDR1 SGHNT and CDR2 YENEEA. This CDR3 has 15 amino acids. The CDR3 bases are TGCGCCAGCAGCTTAGATGGCCTGAGCACAGATACGCAGTATTTT. It is translated as CASSLDGLSTDTQYF.

This clonotype was counted between two and nine times. V is TRBV20-1 and J is TRBJ2-1; D gene uncertain. Per the germline V gene, CDR1 is DFQATT and CDR2 is SNEGSKA (reference sequence). The CDR3 contains 11 residues. The ends were cut back, 6 bases at V and 8 bases at J, with 11 bases in the middle. As DNA, the CDR3 is TGCAGTGCCCAGCCGGTCGATGAGCAGTTCTTC. Translating gives CSAQPVDEQFF.

This clonotype has only one observation. The genes are TRBV11-2 and TRBJ2-3, with 9 bases aligning to TRBD2. Germline V gene data show CDR1 as SGHAT and CDR2 as FQNNGV. This CDR3 is 16 amino acids long. Trimming at V came to 0 bases and at J to 6 bases, leaving 7 bases not matched to a gene. CDR3 loop: CASSLDLAGIYDTQYF. The CDR3, as DNA: TGTGCCAGCAGCTTAGATCTAGCGGGAATCTATGATACGCAGTATTTT.

This clonotype was found a few times. The genes are TRBV27 and TRBJ2-3; a possible D gene is TRBD1 (5 bases). V dropped 3 bases and J dropped 4 bases, with 11 bases sitting between them. Per the germline V gene, CDR1 is MNHEY and CDR2 is SMNVEV (reference sequence). CDR3 length: 14 residues. As DNA, the CDR3 is TGTGCCAGCAGTTTCGGCAGGGCATCAGATACGCAGTATTTT. Translation gives CASSFGRASDTQYF.

This clonotype was seen many times. This chain links TRBV6-2 or TRBV6-3 with TRBJ2-4; tentatively, D is TRBD1 or TRBD2 (6 bases each). V lost 5 bases and J lost 8, with 28 bases in between. From germline, CDR1 is MNHEY and CDR2 SVGEGT. CDR3 length: 18 amino acids. CDR3 nucleotides: TGTGCCAGCAGTCCCTCGAGACAGGTGACCGGGCGGGGAGACATTCAGTACTTC. It encodes CASSPSRQVTGRGDIQYF.

This clonotype was observed a few times. V usage is TRBV11-2 and J usage is TRBJ2-5; possible D gene TRBD1, 5 bases. CDR1 and CDR2 from the germline V gene are SGHAT and FQNNGV. V was trimmed by 5 bases and J by 4 bases, leaving 26 bases between them. The CDR3 totals 18 residues. CDR3 sequence: CASSPAAMGLGVRETQYF. The CDR3 DNA is TGTGCCAGCAGCCCTGCGGCGATGGGGTTAGGGGTGCGAGAGACCCAGTACTTC.

The chain combines TRBV5-6 with TRBJ2-7; D unclear. The CDR3 has 12 residues. Germline CDR1 reads SGHDT; CDR2 reads YYEEEE. V was shortened by 2 bases and J by 12 bases, with 15 bases between the two germline ends. The CDR3 sequence is CASSFMGRLAYF. Written as DNA, the CDR3 is TGTGCCAGCAGCTTTATGGGTCGGTTGGCGTACTTC.

The V gene is TRBV7-9, the J gene TRBJ2-7, with D possibly TRBD1 on 6 matching bases. Trimming removed 5 bases from V and 5 bases from J, with 22 bases in between. Germline V gene sequence: CDR1 SEHNR, CDR2 FQNEAQ (reference sequence). The CDR3 has 16 amino acids. Here the CDR3 DNA reads TGTGCCAGCAGCCCGAAATATGGGCAGGGGTCCAACGAGCAGTACTTC. Protein: CASSPKYGQGSNEQYF.

The CDR3 DNA follows: TGTGCCAGCTCTCAACTAGCGGGCAAAGAGACCCAGTACTTC. This codes for CASSQLAGKETQYF. V gene TRBV3-1 combines with J gene TRBJ2-5; 9 nucleotides line up with TRBD2. Per the germline V gene, CDR1 is LGHDT and CDR2 is YNNKEL (reference sequence). The CDR3 length is 14 residues. V dropped 8 bases and J dropped 3; count of bases not matched to a gene: 7.

The CDR3 DNA is TGTGCCAGCAGCTTCCGAGAGGACAAGGGCTACACCTTC. This gives the protein CASSFREDKGYTF. V gene TRBV7-8 combines with J gene TRBJ1-2, with a weak D call TRBD1 (5 bases). Germline CDR1 is SGHVS and CDR2 is FQNEAQ. The germline V and J ends were trimmed by 3 bases and 8 bases, with 13 bases remaining between them. The CDR3 is 13 residues long.

This clonotype has at least ten counts. The V call is TRBV7-2, the J call TRBJ2-6; D is uncertain. The CDR3 contains 16 residues. Germline V CDR1 and CDR2: SGHTA, FQGNSA. The V end lost 7 bases, the J end lost 0 bases, and 13 bases lay between the germline ends. As DNA, the CDR3 is TGTGCCAGCACCCCCCGCCGGCACTCTGGGGCCAACGTCCTGACTTTC. It specifies CASTPRRHSGANVLTF. Supplemented by reference TRBV7-2 and TRBJ2-6, the full variable domain reads GAGVSQSPSNKVTEKGKDVELRCDPISGHTALYWYRQSLGQGLEFLIYFQGNSAPDKSGLPSDRFSAERTGGSVSTLTIQRTQQEDSAVYLCASTPRRHSGANVLTFGAGSRLTVL.

In DNA form, the CDR3 reads TGTGCCAGCAGCTTAAACTTCTTAACAGATACGCAGTATTTT. Its protein product is CASSLNFLTDTQYF. The genes are TRBV11-2 and TRBJ2-3; D is ambiguous. Germline CDR1 is SGHAT and CDR2 is FQNNGV. The CDR3 length is 14 residues. V lost 2 bases and J lost 3, with 9 bases in between.

The V and J genes are TRBV28 and TRBJ2-7; 7 bases match TRBD2. The CDR3 covers 15 residues. V lost 8 bases, J lost 0 bases, and 10 bases stayed unmatched. Per germline, CDR1 MDHEN and CDR2 SYDVKM. This chain's CDR3 is CASGRDYSISYEQYF. The CDR3 nucleotides are TGTGCCAGCGGTCGGGACTACTCCATCTCCTACGAGCAGTACTTC.

The chain is built from TRBV20-1 and TRBJ1-5; D not certain. The CDR3 runs 14 residues. V gave up 5 bases and J gave up 4 bases, with 15 bases separating them. The germline gives CDR1 DFQATT, CDR2 SNEGSKA (reference sequence). The CDR3 bases are TGCAGTGCTCTCCTGGATCCGCCAAATCAGCCCCAGCATTTT. Translation: CSALLDPPNQPQHF.

This clonotype was observed a handful of times. The chain uses TRBV28 and TRBJ2-4; no firm D call. TRBJ2-7 matches the DNA end more closely, so the J call is doubtful. Germline V gene data show CDR1 as MDHEN and CDR2 as SYDVKM. The CDR3 sequence is 12 residues long. The CDR3 spells CATSFWNYEQYF. CDR3 nucleotide sequence: TGTGCCACCTCGTTCTGGAACTACGAGCAGTACTTC.

This chain joins TRBV28 and TRBJ2-7; 9 nucleotides agree with TRBD2. From germline, CDR1 is MDHEN and CDR2 SYDVKM. The ends lost 10 bases at V and 7 bases at J; junction bases unmatched: 20. This CDR3 spans 16 amino acids. CDR3 bases: TGTGCCACCAGGGGGACTAGCAAAGGTAGTGTCTGGGAGCAGTACTTC. Translating it yields CATRGTSKGSVWEQYF.

This clonotype appeared a few times. The J gene is TRBJ2-7, the V gene TRBV4-2; 13 bases agree with TRBD2. CDR3 length: 18 residues. Germline loops: CDR1 LGHNA, CDR2 YNFKEQ. Unmatched junction bases numbered 5, after V lost 0 bases and J lost 0 bases. The CDR3 DNA reads TGTGCCAGCAGCCAAGATGGGACTAGCGGGACCAGCTCCTACGAGCAGTACTTC. This translates into CASSQDGTSGTSSYEQYF.